What follows describes a single TCR beta chain. There is no known antigen for this receptor. No much larger clone is present one base from it, and per-base qualities are unavailable. This specimen comes from a study of T-cell reconstitution after alpha-beta-depleted transplantation in children (dated by TCRdb to the mid-2010s). Regarding the complete study: The study quantitatively tracked T-cell immune reconstitution after TCRalphabeta/CD19-depleted allogeneic hematopoietic cell transplantation in children using TCR repertoire profiling.

Library method: PCR. Instrument on record: Illumina HiSeq 2500. TCR libraries were prepared with molecular barcoding, using unique molecular identifiers to normalize TCRbeta repertoire quantification. TCRdb handled the public reads itself, with Q25 trimming in fastp and clone calling in MiXCR, and kept productive beta chains. Each CDR3 protein appears once, grouped with its most common genes and DNA. Counted in this sample were 300,000 to 350,000 distinct CDR3 sequences; under 20% of them appeared once. The ten top clones hold about 41% of the sample. This sample's treatment or condition label indicates: allogeneic hematopoietic cell transplantation with graft depleted of TCRalphabeta T cells and CD19 B cells. The children who served as transplant recipients had been given grafts of TCRalphabeta/CD19-depleted allogeneic hematopoietic cells. Broader findings and caveats from the paper: The frequencies of hyperexpanded clones fell over the following months, and after one year, T-cell counts and TCRbeta diversity were mostly attributed to newly produced T cells. The high TCRbeta diversity at day 60 in some patients was ascribed to recipient T cells and intrathymic progenitors that had survived conditioning. Apparently early alphabetaT-cell count recovery about two months after transplant reportedly relied on only several hundred rapidly expanded clones derived from non-depleted graft cells.

The clonotype was recovered from a male patient between 2 and 10 years old who had a stem cell transplant for acute lymphoblastic leukemia, so the T cells may come from the graft donor. The starting material was PBMCs, mostly from graft donor cells, obtained 360 days after TCRalphabeta/CD19-depleted stem cell transplant.

The bases are TGTGCCAGCAGTTTACTAGCGGCCTCCTACGAGCAGTACTTC. Its translation is CASSLLAASYEQYF. The sequence is built from TRBV27 and TRBJ2-7, and TRBD2 matches 7 of the central bases. CDR1 is given as MNHEY and CDR2 as SMNVEV, both from the germline V gene (reference sequence). The germline V and J ends show losses of 2 bases and 0 bases respectively, and no gene match explains 1 base of the junction. From cysteine to phenylalanine, the CDR3 is 14 amino acids long. The read is trimmed to its CDR3 DNA, 42 bases read in frame from base 1.